These T cell receptor beta chains were read from a single sample in a study of CD8 T cells in Susac syndrome. TCRdb called the immunoSEQ multiplex PCR reads again in MiXCR, with one record for every CDR3 protein. The repertoire holds 170,000 or so distinct CDR3 sequences, with approximately 95% as singletons. Material: CD4+ T cells from PBMCs. The receptors derive from a human donor with Susac syndrome. Each CDR3 is given with its conserved first and last residue. A D gene is named only where the DNA matches it firmly. For some rows the clone size is stated as once, few or many, or as a class when expanded; others skip it.

V	size	length	J	D	CDR3	DNA
TRBV7-3	-	13	TRBJ1-1	-	CASSSQAHTEAFF	TGTGCCAGCAGCTCGCAGGCTCACACTGAAGCTTTCTTT
TRBV5-6	-	13	TRBJ1-2	TRBD1	CASSMTGGLGYTF	TGTGCCAGCAGCATGACAGGGGGATTGGGCTACACCTTC
TRBV5-1	-	18	TRBJ2-6	-	CASSSSQGGFSGANVLTF	TGCGCCAGCAGCTCATCCCAGGGCGGCTTCTCTGGGGCCAACGTCCTGACTTTC
TRBV7-3	few	14	TRBJ2-2	-	CASSLTPNTGELFF	TGTGCCAGCAGCTTAACCCCGAACACCGGGGAGCTGTTTTTT
TRBV11-2	once	15	TRBJ2-5	TRBD2	CASSQPLAVQETQYF	TGTGCCAGCAGCCAGCCCCTAGCGGTTCAAGAGACCCAGTACTTC
TRBV30	-	13	TRBJ1-2	-	CAWTPGLDYGYTF	TGTGCCTGGACCCCGGGACTGGATTATGGCTACACCTTC
TRBV29-1	-	12	TRBJ2-5	-	CSVTTAQETQYF	TGCAGCGTAACTACAGCTCAAGAGACCCAGTACTTC
TRBV19	-	13	TRBJ1-2	-	CASSTGQIYGYTF	TGTGCCAGTAGTACCGGACAGATCTATGGCTACACCTTC
TRBV2	-	10	TRBJ2-3	-	CASREDTQYF	TGTGCCAGTCGGGAAGATACGCAGTATTTT
TRBV5-4	-	13	TRBJ1-1	-	CASSSEMNTEAFF	TGTGCCAGCAGCAGTGAGATGAACACTGAAGCTTTCTTT
TRBV6-5	-	13	TRBJ2-5	-	CASSYSIDETQYF	TGTGCCAGCAGTTACTCGATAGATGAGACCCAGTACTTC
TRBV7-2	-	16	TRBJ2-5	-	CASSLDWTNKRETQYF	TGTGCCAGCAGCTTAGATTGGACAAACAAGCGAGAGACCCAGTACTTC
TRBV29-1	-	16	TRBJ2-1	TRBD1	CSVPQEGQGRGNEQFF	TGCAGCGTTCCCCAGGAGGGACAGGGGAGAGGCAATGAGCAGTTCTTC
TRBV2	-	15	TRBJ2-3	-	CASCITQLLTDTQYF	TGTGCCAGCTGCATTACGCAGTTACTCACAGATACGCAGTATTTT
TRBV28	-	12	TRBJ2-1	-	CASSLIFNEQFF	TGTGCCAGCAGTTTAATCTTCAATGAGCAGTTCTTC
TRBV19	-	15	TRBJ1-5	-	CASSILDSRNQPQHF	TGTGCCAGTAGTATCCTCGACAGCCGCAATCAGCCCCAGCATTTT
TRBV14	-	13	TRBJ2-5	-	CASRKGTRETQYF	TGTGCCAGCAGAAAAGGGACCCGGGAGACCCAGTACTTC
TRBV4-1	-	15	TRBJ1-4	-	CASSQFWQGSEKLFF	TGCGCCAGCAGCCAATTCTGGCAGGGGAGTGAAAAACTGTTTTTT
TRBV7-9	-	14	TRBJ2-1	TRBD2	CASTVLAAYNEQFF	TGTGCCAGCACTGTGCTAGCGGCTTACAATGAGCAGTTCTTC
TRBV27	-	13	TRBJ1-2	-	CASSTFRVGGYTF	TGTGCCAGCAGTACATTCAGGGTTGGCGGCTACACCTTC
TRBV9	-	12	TRBJ2-1	-	CASSAGRSSQFF	TGTGCCAGCAGCGCTGGCCGGTCGTCCCAGTTCTTC
TRBV3-1	-	13	TRBJ1-5	-	CASSQGTNQPQHF	TGTGCCAGCAGCCAGGGTACTAATCAGCCCCAGCATTTT
TRBV5-1	-	13	TRBJ2-1	-	CASSPGTINEQFF	TGCGCCAGCAGTCCCGGGACAATCAATGAGCAGTTCTTC
TRBV30	-	17	TRBJ2-1	-	CAWNGDNLRVSYNEQFF	TGTGCCTGGAACGGGGATAATCTCCGGGTCTCCTACAATGAGCAGTTCTTC
TRBV7-2	few	15	TRBJ2-3	TRBD2	CASSLDGGGTDTQYF	TGTGCCAGCAGCTTAGATGGCGGGGGAACAGATACGCAGTATTTT
TRBV30	once	16	TRBJ2-6	-	CAWSAGTGRDLGVLTF	TGTGCCTGGAGCGCGGGGACGGGCAGAGATCTTGGCGTCCTGACTTTC
TRBV5-6	-	13	TRBJ2-1	TRBD1	CASSPPDRGEQFF	TGTGCCAGCAGCCCGCCGGACAGGGGTGAGCAGTTCTTC
TRBV27	-	17	TRBJ2-1	TRBD2	CASSLSPGLAGGNEQFF	TGTGCCAGCAGTTTAAGCCCCGGACTAGCGGGTGGCAATGAGCAGTTCTTC